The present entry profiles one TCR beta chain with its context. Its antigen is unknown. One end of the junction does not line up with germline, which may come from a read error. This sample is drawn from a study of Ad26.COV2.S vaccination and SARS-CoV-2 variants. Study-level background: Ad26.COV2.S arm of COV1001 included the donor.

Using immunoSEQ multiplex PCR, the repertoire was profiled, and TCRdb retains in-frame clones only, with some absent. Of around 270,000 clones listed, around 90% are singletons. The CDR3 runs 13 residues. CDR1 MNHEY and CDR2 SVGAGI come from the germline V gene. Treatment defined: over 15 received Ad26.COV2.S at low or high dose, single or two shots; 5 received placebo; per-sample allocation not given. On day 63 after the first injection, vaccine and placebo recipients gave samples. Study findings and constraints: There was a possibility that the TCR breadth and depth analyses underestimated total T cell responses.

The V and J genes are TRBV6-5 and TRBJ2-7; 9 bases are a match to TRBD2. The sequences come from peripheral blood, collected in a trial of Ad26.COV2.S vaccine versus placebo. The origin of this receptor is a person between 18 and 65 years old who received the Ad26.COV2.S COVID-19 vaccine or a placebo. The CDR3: CASNFHTLAGESF. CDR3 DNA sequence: TGTGCCAGCAACTTCCACACCTTAGCGGGGGAGAGCTTC.